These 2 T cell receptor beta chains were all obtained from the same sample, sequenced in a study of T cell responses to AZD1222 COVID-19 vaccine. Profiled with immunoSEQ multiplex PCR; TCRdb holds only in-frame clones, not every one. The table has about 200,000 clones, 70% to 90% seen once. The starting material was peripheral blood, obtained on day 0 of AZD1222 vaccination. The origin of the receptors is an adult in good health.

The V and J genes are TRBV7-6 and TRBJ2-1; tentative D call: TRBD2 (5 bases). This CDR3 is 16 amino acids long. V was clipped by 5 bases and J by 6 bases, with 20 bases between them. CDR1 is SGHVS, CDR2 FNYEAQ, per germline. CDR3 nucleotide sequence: TGTGCCAGCAGCCTAGGAGGCTTACTGGCGGTCAATGAGCAGTTCTTC. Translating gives CASSLGGLLAVNEQFF.

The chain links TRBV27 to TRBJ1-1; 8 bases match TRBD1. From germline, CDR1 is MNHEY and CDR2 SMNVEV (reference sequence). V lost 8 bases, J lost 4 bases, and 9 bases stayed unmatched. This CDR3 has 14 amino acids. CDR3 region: CASAAGGAGTEAFF. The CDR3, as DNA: TGTGCCAGCGCCGCAGGGGGCGCGGGCACTGAAGCTTTCTTT.